Each of the 14 T cell receptor beta chains below was sequenced from the same sample in a study of Ad26.COV2.S vaccination and SARS-CoV-2 variants. Specified treatment: approximately 18 received Ad26.COV2.S at low or high dose, single or two shots; roughly 5 received placebo; per-sample allocation not given. Collection of the samples took place on day 63 after the first injection of vaccine or placebo. TCRdb's copy holds only in-frame clones and misses some; the assay was immunoSEQ multiplex PCR. In the table there are 350,000 to 400,000 clones, 89% of which are singletons. The sample in question was peripheral blood, obtained in a trial of Ad26.COV2.S vaccine versus placebo. The receptor set was obtained from a person between 18 and 65 years old who received the Ad26.COV2.S COVID-19 vaccine or a placebo.

In its sample, this clone was seen once. The V and J genes are TRBV12-3 or TRBV12-4 and TRBJ2-1; D ambiguous. CDR3 length equals 13 residues. Between the trimmed V and J ends, which lost 2 bases and 4 bases, there was a span of 6 bases. CDR3 sequence (DNA): TGTGCCAGCAGTTTAAGCTCGTACAATGAGCAGTTCTTC. Protein sequence: CASSLSSYNEQFF.

V gene TRBV25-1 combines with J gene TRBJ2-1, with TRBD2 matching 14 bases. The trim removed 4 bases at V and 4 bases at J, leaving 3 bases unmatched. Germline assignment: CDR1 MGHDK and CDR2 SYGVNS. The length of the CDR3 is 16 residues. The CDR3 DNA reads TGTGCCAGCAGTGGGGGGACTAGCGGGAGATACAATGAGCAGTTCTTC. Translated, it gives CASSGGTSGRYNEQFF.

This sequence joins TRBV11-3 and TRBJ2-1; 10 bases are a match to TRBD2. V lost 2 bases and J lost 9; bases outside the gene matches: 16. The CDR3 runs 18 residues. Germline values: CDR1 SGHNT, CDR2 YENEEA. CDR3 nucleotides: TGTGCCAGCAGCTTATATGGCGGGGCTAGCGGGAGCGTGAGTGAGCAGTTCTTC. This encodes CASSLYGGASGSVSEQFF.

This sequence joins TRBV28 and TRBJ1-1; tentatively, D is TRBD1 (6 bases). The V gene's germline CDR1 is MDHEN and CDR2 SYDVKM. V lost 5 bases to trimming and J lost 12 bases, with 16 bases between them. The CDR3 extends over 12 amino acids. The CDR3 bases are TGTGCCAGCAGTATCGTGACAGGATCACCTTTCTTT. This gives the protein CASSIVTGSPFF.

The chain uses TRBV11-3 and TRBJ2-3, with a tentative D call TRBD1 (7 bases). This CDR3 comprises 16 residues. Germline V gives CDR1 SGHNT, CDR2 YENEEA. V lost 1 base, J lost 0 bases, and 11 bases lay in between. The CDR3 nucleotides read TGTGCCAGCAGCTTAGGCGGGGACAGCAGCACAGATACGCAGTATTTT. Its translation is CASSLGGDSSTDTQYF.

The rearrangement uses TRBV10-2 and TRBJ2-7; D is perhaps TRBD1 (6 bases). From germline, CDR1 is WSHSY and CDR2 SAAADI. Trimming cost V 10 bases and J 1 base, with 11 bases left between them. This CDR3 comprises 12 residues. The CDR3 is CATLTGSYEQYF. The CDR3 DNA is TGCGCCACCCTGACAGGTTCCTACGAGCAGTACTTC.

This chain connects TRBV6-6 to TRBJ1-2; D is perhaps TRBD1 (6 bases). The CDR3 loop spans 14 amino acids. Germline V CDR1 and CDR2: MNHNY, SVGAGI (reference sequence). The V end lost 0 bases, the J end lost 7 bases, and 12 bases lay between the germline ends. The CDR3 bases are TGTGCCAGCAGTTACTCGAAGGGGGGTGGTGGCTACACCTTC. It encodes CASSYSKGGGGYTF.

The chain couples TRBV7-6 to TRBJ2-2, with TRBD2 identical over 13 bases. The junction had 5 bases not matched to a gene; V was cut back by 5 bases and J by 2 bases. Germline-derived CDR1 and CDR2 are SGHVS and FNYEAQ. The CDR3 spans 17 residues. This CDR3 reads CASSPGLAGVNTGELFF. CDR3 nucleotides: TGTGCCAGCAGCCCCGGACTAGCGGGGGTCAACACCGGGGAGCTGTTTTTT. The variable domain in full, with the rest retrieved from reference TRBV7-6 and TRBJ2-2, is GAGVSQSPRYKVTKRGQDVALRCDPISGHVSLYWYRQALGQGPEFLTYFNYEAQQDKSGLPNDRFSAERPEGSISTLTIQRTEQRDSAMYRCASSPGLAGVNTGELFFGEGSRLTVL.

Comments on this clone: This may arise from a read error, as a much more abundant clone is one base away. Other DNA sequences of this sample code for an identical CDR3. The J gene is TRBJ1-2, the V gene TRBV27, with TRBD1 as a possible D gene (5 bases). V lost 3 bases, J lost 2 bases, and 7 bases lay in between. Germline CDR1 reads MNHEY; CDR2 reads SMNVEV (reference sequence). There are 13 residues in the CDR3. CDR3 nucleotide sequence: TGTGCCAGCAGTTTTTACAGGAACTATGGCTACACCTTC. Translating it yields CASSFYRNYGYTF.

The chain links TRBV28 to TRBJ1-1; 10 nucleotides agree with TRBD1. In germline, CDR1 is MDHEN, CDR2 SYDVKM. The trim removed 4 bases at V and 5 bases at J, leaving 7 bases unmatched. This CDR3 is 15 amino acids long. The DNA of the CDR3 is TGTGCCAGCAGTTCGCCGGGACAGGGGAGGACTGAAGCTTTCTTT. Protein product: CASSSPGQGRTEAFF.

This clone appeared once. V gene TRBV5-5 combines with J gene TRBJ2-7; 7 positions agree with TRBD1. Germline V gene data show CDR1 as SGHKS and CDR2 as YYEKEE (reference sequence). Trimming took 0 bases from V and 2 from J; bases not matched to a gene: 2. CDR3 length: 14 amino acids. CDR3 protein: CASSLEGAAYEQYF. The CDR3 nucleotides read TGTGCCAGCAGCTTGGAGGGGGCGGCCTACGAGCAGTACTTC.

The chain links TRBV28 to TRBJ2-7, with D possibly TRBD2 on 5 matching bases. The V end was cut by 3 bases, the J end by 1 base, with 10 bases between. This CDR3 has 14 amino acids. The germline gives CDR1 MDHEN, CDR2 SYDVKM. CDR3 coding DNA: TGTGCCAGCAGTTTCCCCGGGAAGTCCTACGAGCAGTACTTC. This sequence encodes CASSFPGKSYEQYF.

This sequence joins TRBV11-2 and TRBJ2-7, with 7 bases identical to TRBD1. The V gene's germline CDR1 is SGHAT and CDR2 FQNNGV. The junction had 6 bases not matched to a gene; V was cut back by 5 bases and J by 5 bases. The CDR3 is made up of 13 amino acids. CDR3 sequence reads: CASSPRGGDEQYF. The CDR3 nucleotides read TGTGCCAGCAGCCCCAGAGGGGGCGACGAGCAGTACTTC.

The chain links TRBV24-1 to TRBJ2-5; D ambiguous. The CDR3 is 15 residues long. V was pared by 5 bases and J by 1 base, with 13 bases between. The germline V gene has CDR1 KGHDR and CDR2 SFDVKD. The CDR3 DNA sequence: TGTGCCACCAGTGGTACTGCTGGAGCCCAAGAGACCCAGTACTTC. As protein: CATSGTAGAQETQYF.